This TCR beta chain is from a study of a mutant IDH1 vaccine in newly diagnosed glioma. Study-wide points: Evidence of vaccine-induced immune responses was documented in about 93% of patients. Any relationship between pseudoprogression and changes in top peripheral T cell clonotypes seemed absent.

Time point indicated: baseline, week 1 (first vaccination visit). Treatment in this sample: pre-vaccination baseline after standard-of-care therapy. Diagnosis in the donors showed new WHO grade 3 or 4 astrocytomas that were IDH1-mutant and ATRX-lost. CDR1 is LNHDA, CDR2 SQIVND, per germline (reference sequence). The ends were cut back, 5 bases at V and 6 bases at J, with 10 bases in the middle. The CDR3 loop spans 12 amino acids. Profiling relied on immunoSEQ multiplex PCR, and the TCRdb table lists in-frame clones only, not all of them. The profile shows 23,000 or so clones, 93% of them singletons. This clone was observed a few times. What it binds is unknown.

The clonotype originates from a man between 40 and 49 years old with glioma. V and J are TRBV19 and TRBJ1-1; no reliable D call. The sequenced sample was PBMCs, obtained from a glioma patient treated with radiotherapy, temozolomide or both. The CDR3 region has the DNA TGTGCCAGTAGTTTTTCGGGTTCTGAAGCTTTCTTT. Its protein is CASSFSGSEAFF.